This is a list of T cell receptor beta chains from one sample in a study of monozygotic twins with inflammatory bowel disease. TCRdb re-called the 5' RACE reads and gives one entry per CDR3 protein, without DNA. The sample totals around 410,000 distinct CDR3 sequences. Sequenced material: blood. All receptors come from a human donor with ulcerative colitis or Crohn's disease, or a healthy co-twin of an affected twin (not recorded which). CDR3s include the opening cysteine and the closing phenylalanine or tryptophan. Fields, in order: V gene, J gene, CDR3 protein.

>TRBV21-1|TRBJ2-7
CASSKDVEGGEQYF
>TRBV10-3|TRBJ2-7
CAISESEGVPYEQYF
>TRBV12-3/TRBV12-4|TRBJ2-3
CASSDGGAGDTQYF
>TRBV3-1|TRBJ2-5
CASSQVRTGVETQYF
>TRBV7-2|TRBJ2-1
CASSNRDFGSYNEQFF
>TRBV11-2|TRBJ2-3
CASRGSITDTQYF
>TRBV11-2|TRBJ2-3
CASSSTLADTDTQYF
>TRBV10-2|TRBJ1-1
CASRDSTNTEAFF
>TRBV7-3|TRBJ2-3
CASSSQGGKDTQYF
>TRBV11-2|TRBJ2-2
CASSPRRTGELFF
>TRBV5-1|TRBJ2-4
CASSADIAKNIQYF
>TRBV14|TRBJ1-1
CASSQVGGSVNTEAFF
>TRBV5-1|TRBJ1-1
CASSFLYNTEAFF
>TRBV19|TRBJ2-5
CATRDSSWETQYF
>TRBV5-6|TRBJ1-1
CASTWDMNTEAFF
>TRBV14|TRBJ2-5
CASSQEIRETQYF
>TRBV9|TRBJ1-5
CASSVGQPQHF
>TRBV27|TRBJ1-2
CASSLSSTQGFYGYTF
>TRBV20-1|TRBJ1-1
CSARGQGGGNREAFF
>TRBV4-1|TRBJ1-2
CASSQDRGSPYGYTF
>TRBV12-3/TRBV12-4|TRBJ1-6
CASRPQGEGSSPLHF
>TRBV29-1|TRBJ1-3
CSVSPVSSGNTIYF
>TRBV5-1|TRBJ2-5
CASSLRDQETQYF
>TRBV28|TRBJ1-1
CASRSGSLGTEAFF
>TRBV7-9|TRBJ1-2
CASSSPVLGRYGYTF
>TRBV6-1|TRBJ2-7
CATSRAGDLYEQYF
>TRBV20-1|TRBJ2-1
CSARDSVRGSSYNEQFF
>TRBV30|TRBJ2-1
CAWRSPGQKPYNEQFF
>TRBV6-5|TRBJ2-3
CATRTSGGNTQYF
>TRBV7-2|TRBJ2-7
CASSSRTSSYEQYF
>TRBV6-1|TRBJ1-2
CASSVRGAPGYTF
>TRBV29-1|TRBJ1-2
CSVTTGPRNYGYTF
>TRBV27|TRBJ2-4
CASMGTPRGIAKNIQYF
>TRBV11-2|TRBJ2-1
CASSFRLAGVNGANYNEQFF
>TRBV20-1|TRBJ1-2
CSAREQGGYGYTF
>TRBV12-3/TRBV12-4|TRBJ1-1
CASRYLTEAFF
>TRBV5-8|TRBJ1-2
CASSLNTRDPRRGYTF
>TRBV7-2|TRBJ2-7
CASSSSAWGDYEQYF
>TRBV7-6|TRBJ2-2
CATNSRREGTGELFF
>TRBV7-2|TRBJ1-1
CASRRVAEAFF
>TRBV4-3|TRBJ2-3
CASSQDARTDTQYF
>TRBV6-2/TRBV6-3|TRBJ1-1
CASSYPANAEAFF
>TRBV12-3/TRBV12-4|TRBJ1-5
CASSFGGDGQPQHF
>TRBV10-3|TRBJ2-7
CAISEFSGGGDYEQYF
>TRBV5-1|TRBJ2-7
CASSTTGSSYEQYF
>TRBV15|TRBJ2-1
CATSREPAQNHNEQFF
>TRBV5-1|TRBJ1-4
CASSLTGGNEKLFF
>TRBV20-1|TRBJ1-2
CSAPLFSDRNGYTF
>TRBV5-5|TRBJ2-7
CASSFRLAGNAYEQYF
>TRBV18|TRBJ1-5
CASSLLGRSNQPQHF
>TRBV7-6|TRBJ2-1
CASSFLTSGNYNEQFF
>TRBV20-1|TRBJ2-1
CSAPGLAGDYNEQFF
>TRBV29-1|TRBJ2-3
CSVGAPLTDTQYF
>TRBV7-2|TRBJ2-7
CASSPHPGGSSYEQYF
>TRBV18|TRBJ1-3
CASSPRDSTGNTIYF
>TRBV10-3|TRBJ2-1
CAISESSPSTYNEQFF
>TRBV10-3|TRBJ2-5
CAIGSGGKETQYF
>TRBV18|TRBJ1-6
CASSPGRIDNSPLHF
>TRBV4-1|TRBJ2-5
CASSPVAGAETQYF